The entry below describes one T cell receptor beta chain. This specimen comes from a study of T-cell memory formation after mild COVID-19. With 4 bases removed from V and 6 bases from J, the gap between germline ends came to 6 bases. Germline V gives CDR1 SQVTM, CDR2 ANQGSEA. The CDR3 spans 10 residues. Employing constant-segment primers, 5'RACE generated TCR alpha and TCR beta cDNA libraries bearing sample barcodes and UMIs. A single record per CDR3 protein comes from TCRdb applying MiXCR to the 5' RACE reads. The sample includes about 350,000 distinct CDR3 sequences, 20% to 25% of them seen just once.

The chain uses TRBV29-1 and TRBJ1-2; D remains ambiguous. The sequencing input was PBMCs or a T cell subset sorted from them (not recorded which). The sequence was collected from a man younger than 30 who had mild COVID-19 (a few samples of this study predate the infection). Cell type and time point are not known. The CDR3 sequence: CSVGDDGYTF. The CDR3 DNA reads as TGCAGCGTTGGGGATGATGGCTACACCTTC.